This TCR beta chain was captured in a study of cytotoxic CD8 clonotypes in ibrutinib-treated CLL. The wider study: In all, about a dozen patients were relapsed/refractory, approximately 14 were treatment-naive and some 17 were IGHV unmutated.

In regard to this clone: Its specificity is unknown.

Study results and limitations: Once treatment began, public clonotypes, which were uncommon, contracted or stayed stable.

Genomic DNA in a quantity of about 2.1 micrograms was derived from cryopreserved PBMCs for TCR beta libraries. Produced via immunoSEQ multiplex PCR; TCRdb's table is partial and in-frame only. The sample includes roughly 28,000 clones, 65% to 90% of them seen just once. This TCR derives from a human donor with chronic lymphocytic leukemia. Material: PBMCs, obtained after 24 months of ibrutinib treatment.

CDR3 sequence reads: CSVDTDTQYF. For the CDR3, the DNA is TGCAGCGTTGACACAGATACGCAGTATTTT. This rearrangement joins TRBV29-1 to TRBJ2-3; D is unresolved. This CDR3 has 10 residues. The germline V and J ends were trimmed by 3 bases and 2 bases, with 0 bases remaining between them. CDR1 is SQVTM, CDR2 ANQGSEA, per germline.